This TCR beta chain was sequenced in a study of cytomegalovirus exposure and HLA in healthy donors. Study-level results: Earlier analysis yielded a pattern in which most TCR beta V segments were productive about 87% or about 30% of the time. Three chains linked to CMV were shown in vitro to be specific for CMV antigens.

As to this clone: Its antigen remains unidentified.

Germline V gene sequence: CDR1 SGDLS, CDR2 YYNGEE. Trimming removed 3 bases from V and 4 bases from J, with 14 bases in between. The CDR3 sequence is 15 residues long. With 60 Vbeta and 13 Jbeta primers, the PCR was carried out. Sequencing used immunoSEQ multiplex PCR; TCRdb keeps in-frame clones, though not all of them. The sample has approximately 210,000 clones; 60% to 80% are singletons. The chain joins TRBV9 to TRBJ1-5, with D perhaps matching TRBD1 (6 bases). The sequence came from a male donor in good health and CMV-seronegative. The specimen was PBMCs. This CDR3 reads CASSGYGQQNQPQHF. CDR3 nucleotides: TGTGCCAGCAGCGGTTACGGACAGCAAAATCAGCCCCAGCATTTT.